Given below is one TCR beta chain in context. This entry comes from a study of technical replicates of blood from four donors. Germline loops: CDR1 MGHRA, CDR2 YSYEKL. V was cut by 1 base and J by 6 bases, with 12 bases left in between. The CDR3 runs to 14 residues. Some clones are missing from TCRdb's copy, which holds only in-frame ones; the method was immunoSEQ multiplex PCR. The repertoire holds about 56,000 clones, over 90% seen once, with 3% to 3.5% in the top ten. Source material: PBMCs. This TCR came from a human donor in good health. Some clones in this sample may be carry-over from other donors' samples. The chain employs TRBV4-1 and TRBJ1-2; D may be TRBD1 (5 bases). In nucleotides, the CDR3 is TGCGCCAGCAGCCAAGGGGGCAGGGTTGATGGCTACACCTTC. Translation gives CASSQGGRVDGYTF.